Listed below are T cell receptor beta chains from one sample, sequenced in a study of T cell repertoires in cytomegalovirus infection. TCRdb called the reads again in MiXCR, with one record for every CDR3 protein. Here the sample spans under 200,000 distinct CDR3 sequences, about 15% being singletons. Sequencing was done on a sample of CD8+ T cells from PBMCs. The receptors were gathered from a human donor in good health (CMV status not recorded). Some clones in this sample may be carry-over from other donors' samples. CDR3s include the opening cysteine and the closing phenylalanine or tryptophan. Fields, in order: D gene, J gene, clone size, V gene, CDR3 protein, CDR3 DNA. A D gene is named only where the DNA matches it firmly. Rows give clone size only sometimes, using once, few, many, or a class for an expanded clone.

>TRBD2|TRBJ2-7|NA|TRBV5-1
CASSHRRSSGAAYEQYF
TGCGCCAGCAGCCACCGTCGTAGTAGCGGGGCTGCCTACGAGCAGTACTTC
>TRBD1|TRBJ2-7|few|TRBV6-2/TRBV6-3
CASSSRGHLSSYEQYF
TGTGCCAGCAGTTCTAGGGGGCACCTGAGCTCCTACGAGCAGTACTTC
>TRBD2|TRBJ2-3|NA|TRBV7-2
CASSLDPQLRLAASTDTQYF
TGTGCCAGCAGCTTAGACCCCCAACTCAGACTAGCCGCTAGCACAGATACGCAGTATTTT
>NA|TRBJ1-1|NA|TRBV29-1
CSVRRNTEAFF
TGCAGCGTTCGCAGGAACACTGAAGCTTTCTTT
>NA|TRBJ2-1|few|TRBV20-1
CSAPTDRGNEQFF
TGCAGTGCTCCGACAGATAGGGGGAATGAGCAGTTCTTC
>NA|TRBJ2-7|NA|TRBV7-9
CASIGGNSYEQYF
TGTGCCAGCATCGGGGGTAACTCCTACGAGCAGTACTTC
>NA|TRBJ1-1|NA|TRBV7-4
CASSSTPLTEAFF
TGTGCCAGCAGCTCGACACCGCTCACTGAAGCTTTCTTT
>NA|TRBJ1-5|few|TRBV10-3
CAISYSAGTASNQPQHF
TGTGCCATCAGTTACTCTGCCGGGACGGCTAGCAATCAGCCCCAGCATTTT
>TRBD1|TRBJ2-1|NA|TRBV7-2
CASSLLWDRAYNEQFF
TGTGCCAGCAGCTTACTCTGGGACAGGGCCTACAATGAGCAGTTCTTC
>TRBD1|TRBJ2-7|few|TRBV7-4
CASSWADRPWYEQYF
TGTGCCAGCAGCTGGGCGGACAGGCCTTGGTACGAGCAGTACTTC
>NA|TRBJ2-1|NA|TRBV7-9
CASSLTEGVGYNEQFF
TGTGCCAGCAGCTTAACCGAAGGGGTCGGGTACAATGAGCAGTTCTTC
>TRBD1|TRBJ1-1|NA|TRBV4-3
CASSQDVNRGMTGEAFF
TGCGCCAGCAGCCAAGACGTAAACAGGGGGATGACGGGAGAAGCTTTCTTT
>TRBD2|TRBJ2-5|few|TRBV7-9
CASSSGLASGETQYF
TGTGCCAGCAGCTCGGGACTAGCGTCCGGGGAGACCCAGTACTTC
>NA|TRBJ1-6|few|TRBV7-8
CASRKGYNSPLHF
TGTGCCAGCAGAAAAGGTTATAATTCACCCCTCCACTTT
>NA|TRBJ2-7|NA|TRBV28
CASSLGGPPPYEQYF
TGTGCCAGCAGTTTGGGGGGGCCCCCACCCTACGAGCAGTACTTC
>NA|TRBJ1-4|few|TRBV14
CARNQGPNEKLFF
TGTGCCAGGAATCAGGGACCTAATGAAAAACTGTTTTTT
>TRBD2|TRBJ2-7|few|TRBV7-9
CASSFPRLAGGDLTYEQYF
TGTGCCAGCAGCTTCCCCCGACTAGCGGGGGGCGACCTTACCTACGAGCAGTACTTC
>TRBD2|TRBJ2-2|NA|TRBV7-9
CASSSSGRSYTGELFF
TGTGCCAGCAGCTCCAGCGGGAGGTCGTACACCGGGGAGCTGTTTTTT
>NA|TRBJ2-3|NA|TRBV28
CASLRSDTQYF
TGTGCCAGCCTGAGATCAGATACGCAGTATTTT
>NA|TRBJ1-2|NA|TRBV7-8
CASSPGPLYGYTF
TGTGCCAGCAGCCCAGGACCTTTATATGGCTACACCTTC
>NA|TRBJ2-5|few|TRBV28
CAIHRDEETQYF
TGTGCCATTCACCGGGACGAAGAGACCCAGTACTTC
>NA|TRBJ2-7|NA|TRBV6-2/TRBV6-3
CASSYIGKEYEQYF
TGTGCCAGCAGTTACATCGGGAAAGAGTACGAGCAGTACTTC
>NA|TRBJ1-5|NA|TRBV7-8
CASSTRGGGYQPQHF
TGTGCCAGCAGCACTAGAGGGGGAGGGTATCAGCCCCAGCATTTT
>TRBD2|TRBJ2-3|NA|TRBV7-6
CASSFTQTGGDTQYF
TGTGCCAGCAGCTTCACTCAGACGGGGGGAGATACGCAGTATTTT
>TRBD2|TRBJ2-7|NA|TRBV12-3/TRBV12-4
CASGLAGDYEQYF
TGTGCCAGCGGACTAGCGGGAGACTACGAGCAGTACTTC
>TRBD2|TRBJ2-7|NA|TRBV6-2/TRBV6-3
CARSHLGLAGVQNF
TGTGCCCGCAGTCACCTCGGACTAGCGGGAGTCCAAAACTTC
>NA|TRBJ1-1|NA|TRBV15
CATSRDLRGFEAFF
TGTGCCACCAGCAGAGATCTTAGGGGCTTTGAAGCTTTCTTT
>NA|TRBJ1-1|few|TRBV29-1
CSVNTGRGTEAFF
TGCAGCGTCAATACAGGGCGGGGGACTGAAGCTTTCTTT
>NA|TRBJ2-5|NA|TRBV3-1
CASSPISTAGETQYF
TGTGCCAGCAGCCCTATTTCGACAGCAGGGGAGACCCAGTACTTC
>NA|TRBJ2-7|few|TRBV20-1
CSARTGRGVYEQYF
TGCAGTGCGAGGACAGGGAGGGGTGTCTACGAGCAGTACTTC
>NA|TRBJ1-6|NA|TRBV4-3
CASSQDPPTRDSPLHF
TGCGCCAGCAGCCAAGACCCTCCGACCCGGGATTCACCCCTCCACTTT
>NA|TRBJ2-1|few|TRBV7-6
CASSLAADNLREQFF
TGTGCCAGCAGCTTGGCCGCGGACAATCTCCGTGAGCAGTTCTTC
>NA|TRBJ2-7|few|TRBV12-3/TRBV12-4
CASSPLGWGLSYEQYF
TGTGCCAGCAGTCCCCTCGGCTGGGGACTCTCCTACGAGCAGTACTTC
>NA|TRBJ1-2|NA|TRBV20-1
CSAGSYKNYGYTF
TGCAGTGCTGGCTCGTACAAGAACTATGGCTACACCTTC
>NA|TRBJ2-3|few|TRBV20-1
CSARGRRTSSDTQYF
TGCAGTGCTAGGGGAAGACGTACTAGCTCAGATACGCAGTATTTT
>NA|TRBJ2-6|few|TRBV28
CASSFSGTNVLTF
TGTGCCAGCAGTTTTAGTGGTACCAACGTCCTGACTTTC
>TRBD1|TRBJ2-7|NA|TRBV6-2/TRBV6-3
CASNAGTGPYEQYF
TGTGCCAGCAATGCCGGGACAGGACCTTACGAGCAGTACTTC
>NA|TRBJ2-5|many|TRBV7-7
CASSPGAQETQYF
TGTGCCAGCAGCCCAGGAGCCCAAGAGACCCAGTACTTC
>NA|TRBJ2-7|many|TRBV5-6
CASSWTEREQYF
TGTGCCAGCAGTTGGACAGAACGCGAGCAGTACTTC
>NA|TRBJ2-7|few|TRBV19
CASSTAGTYEQYF
TGTGCCAGTAGTACAGCAGGGACCTACGAGCAGTACTTC
>TRBD1|TRBJ2-1|few|TRBV7-2
CASSPGTGIHEQFF
TGTGCCAGCAGCCCCGGGACAGGGATCCATGAGCAGTTCTTC
>NA|TRBJ2-5|few|TRBV29-1
CSVVKETQYF
TGCAGCGTTGTAAAAGAGACCCAGTACTTC
>TRBD2|TRBJ2-1|few|TRBV7-6
CASSLDPAGDYGEQFF
TGTGCCAGCAGCTTAGATCCAGCGGGAGACTACGGTGAGCAGTTCTTC
>TRBD1|TRBJ2-7|few|TRBV5-4
CASSLRTGPSYEQYF
TGTGCCAGCAGCTTGAGGACAGGCCCTTCCTACGAGCAGTACTTC
>NA|TRBJ2-7|NA|TRBV28
CASSPGVSSYEQYF
TGTGCCAGCAGTCCAGGGGTGAGCTCCTACGAGCAGTACTTC
>TRBD2|TRBJ2-1|few|TRBV11-2
CASSNLAGGLSYNEQFF
TGTGCCAGCAGCAATTTAGCGGGGGGACTCTCCTACAATGAGCAGTTCTTC
>TRBD1|TRBJ1-4|NA|TRBV27
CASSSHRDRDLKLFF
TGTGCCAGCAGCTCACACCGGGACAGGGACCTGAAACTGTTTTTT
>NA|TRBJ2-7|many|TRBV5-1
CASSRLLGGSYEQYF
TGCGCCAGCAGCCGGCTTCTTGGGGGTTCCTACGAGCAGTACTTC